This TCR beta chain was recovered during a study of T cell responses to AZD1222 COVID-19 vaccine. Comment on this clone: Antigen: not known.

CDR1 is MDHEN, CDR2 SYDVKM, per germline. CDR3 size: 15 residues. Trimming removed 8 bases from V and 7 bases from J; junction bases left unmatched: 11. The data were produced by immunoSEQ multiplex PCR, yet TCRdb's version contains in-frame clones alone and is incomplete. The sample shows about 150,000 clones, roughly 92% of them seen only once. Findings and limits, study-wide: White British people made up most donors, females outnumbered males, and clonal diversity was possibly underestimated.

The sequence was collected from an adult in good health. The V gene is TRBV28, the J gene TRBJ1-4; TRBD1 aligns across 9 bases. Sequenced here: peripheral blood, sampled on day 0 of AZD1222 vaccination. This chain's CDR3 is CASRGQGPLGEKLFF. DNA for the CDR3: TGTGCCAGCCGTGGACAGGGGCCTTTGGGTGAAAAACTGTTTTTT.